A single TCR beta chain is shown here with its context. Original processing notes: Amplified reference gene primers provided the basis for estimating nucleated cell counts. Sequencing was performed with immunoSEQ multiplex PCR; in TCRdb, only in-frame clones are kept and a portion is missing. The DNA was the basis for D and trimming; V, J and clone size are from that table. The repertoire includes 250,000 to 300,000 clones, around nine tenths of them detected once, and approximately 4.2% sits in the top ten. The entry originates in a study of blood T cell repertoires in COVID-19. Whole-study context: Collection of acute and convalescent COVID-19 samples took place in the United States, Italy and Spain. Sources were T cells, B-cell-depleted T cells, or PBMCs; the material itself was cDNA or gDNA.

Germline-derived CDR1 and CDR2 are SGHVS and FQNEAQ. The CDR3 covers 14 residues. The ends were cut back, 2 bases at V and 0 bases at J, with 8 bases in the middle. V usage is TRBV7-8 and J usage is TRBJ2-7; D unclear. Sequencing input: peripheral blood. This clonotype originated in a man aged 35 to 55 with acute or convalescent COVID-19. CDR3 bases: TGTGCCAGCAGCTTATTCCCTCCCTCCTACGAGCAGTACTTC. Amino acid sequence: CASSLFPPSYEQYF.